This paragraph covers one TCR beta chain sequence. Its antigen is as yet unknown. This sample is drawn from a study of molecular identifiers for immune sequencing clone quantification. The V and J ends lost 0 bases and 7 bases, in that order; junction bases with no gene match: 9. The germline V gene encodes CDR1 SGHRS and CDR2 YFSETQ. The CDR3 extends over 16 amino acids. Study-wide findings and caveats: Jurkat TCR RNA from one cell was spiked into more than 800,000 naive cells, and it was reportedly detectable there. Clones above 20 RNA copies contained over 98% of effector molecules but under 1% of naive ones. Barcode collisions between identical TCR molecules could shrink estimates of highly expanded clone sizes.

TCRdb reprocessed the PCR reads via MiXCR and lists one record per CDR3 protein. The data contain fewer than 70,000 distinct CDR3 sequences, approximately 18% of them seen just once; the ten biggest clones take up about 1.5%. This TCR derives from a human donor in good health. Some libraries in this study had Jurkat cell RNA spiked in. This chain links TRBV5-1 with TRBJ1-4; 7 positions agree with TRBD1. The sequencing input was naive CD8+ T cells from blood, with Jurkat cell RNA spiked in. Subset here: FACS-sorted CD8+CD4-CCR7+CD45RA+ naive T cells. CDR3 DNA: TGCGCCAGCAGCTTGGCCGCCGACAGGGTGGCTGAAAAACTGTTTTTT. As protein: CASSLAADRVAEKLFF.